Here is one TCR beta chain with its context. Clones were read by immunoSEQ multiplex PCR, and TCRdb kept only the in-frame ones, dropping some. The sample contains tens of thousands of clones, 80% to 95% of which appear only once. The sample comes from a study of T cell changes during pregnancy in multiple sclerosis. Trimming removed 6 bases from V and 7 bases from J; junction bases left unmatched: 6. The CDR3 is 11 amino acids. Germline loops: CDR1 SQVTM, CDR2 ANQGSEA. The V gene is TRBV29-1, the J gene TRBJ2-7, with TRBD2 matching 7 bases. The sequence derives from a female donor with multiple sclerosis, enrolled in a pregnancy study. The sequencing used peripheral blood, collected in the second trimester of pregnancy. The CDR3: CSVVRTREQYF. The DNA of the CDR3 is TGCAGCGTCGTTCGGACTAGGGAGCAGTACTTC.